The rows below give T cell receptor beta chains drawn from one sample of a study of T-cell reconstitution after alpha-beta-depleted transplantation in children. TCRdb re-called the PCR reads through MiXCR, storing one row per CDR3 protein. The sample lists about 370,000 distinct CDR3 sequences; around 21% were seen once. The source was PBMCs from the stem cell graft donor, collected from the stem cell graft. The source is a human donor who donated a stem cell graft to a child with acute myeloid leukemia. Each CDR3 is given with its conserved first and last residue. D genes are given only for firm matches. The size entry is marked missing in some rows and otherwise reads once, few, many or a size class.

>NA|TRBJ2-5|TRBV4-1|NA
CASSYQGQETQYF
TGCGCCAGCAGCTACCAGGGGCAAGAGACCCAGTACTTC
>TRBD1|TRBJ2-5|TRBV2|few
CASRSTGGFRPETQYF
TGTGCCAGCAGGTCAACAGGGGGTTTCCGCCCAGAGACCCAGTACTTC
>TRBD2|TRBJ2-3|TRBV5-1|few
CASSPGLAGDSDTQYF
TGCGCCAGCAGCCCGGGACTAGCGGGAGATTCAGATACGCAGTATTTT
>NA|TRBJ1-5|TRBV12-3/TRBV12-4|NA
CASSPGQGARPQHF
TGTGCCAGCAGCCCCGGACAAGGGGCACGACCCCAGCATTTT
>NA|TRBJ2-5|TRBV11-2|NA
CASSPQGKETQYF
TGTGCCAGCAGCCCACAGGGAAAAGAGACCCAGTACTTC
>NA|TRBJ2-7|TRBV12-3/TRBV12-4|NA
CASSAGPTSYEQYF
TGTGCCAGCAGCGCGGGACCGACCTCCTACGAGCAGTACTTC
>NA|TRBJ2-1|TRBV3-1|NA
CASSQGVGGSYNEQFF
TGTGCCAGCAGCCAAGGGGTAGGGGGCTCCTACAATGAGCAGTTCTTC
>TRBD1|TRBJ2-7|TRBV28|NA
CASSTTGTGYEQYF
TGTGCCAGCAGTACAACCGGGACAGGCTACGAGCAGTACTTC
>NA|TRBJ2-5|TRBV25-1|NA
CASSEGSQGWETQYF
TGTGCCAGCAGTGAAGGTTCACAGGGATGGGAGACCCAGTACTTC
>TRBD1|TRBJ2-5|TRBV2|many
CASSGDRVVEETQYF
TGTGCCAGCAGTGGGGACAGGGTCGTGGAAGAGACCCAGTACTTC
>TRBD2|TRBJ2-2|TRBV7-9|NA
CASSPSGRDTGELFF
TGTGCCAGCAGCCCTAGCGGGAGAGACACCGGGGAGCTGTTTTTT
>NA|TRBJ2-2|TRBV12-3/TRBV12-4|many
CASSLGIMNTGELFF
TGTGCCAGCAGTTTGGGAATCATGAACACCGGGGAGCTGTTTTTT
>NA|TRBJ2-2|TRBV10-3|few
CAISESLGPSNTGELFF
TGTGCCATCAGTGAGTCCCTGGGACCCTCGAACACCGGGGAGCTGTTTTTT
>TRBD2|TRBJ2-1|TRBV20-1|NA
CSASSGRDNEQFF
TGCAGTGCTTCCAGCGGGAGAGACAATGAGCAGTTCTTC
>NA|TRBJ2-1|TRBV12-5|few
CASGLLQGRSYNEQFF
TGTGCTAGTGGTTTATTGCAGGGGCGCTCCTACAATGAGCAGTTCTTC
>NA|TRBJ2-7|TRBV29-1|NA
CSVESETTYEQYF
TGCAGCGTTGAAAGCGAAACCACCTACGAGCAGTACTTC
>NA|TRBJ2-1|TRBV20-1|few
CSIAGSSYNEQFF
TGCAGTATTGCGGGGTCCTCCTACAATGAGCAGTTCTTC
>TRBD2|TRBJ2-1|TRBV7-2|many
CASSFPSGNEQFF
TGTGCCAGCAGCTTTCCTAGCGGAAATGAGCAGTTCTTC
>TRBD1|TRBJ2-1|TRBV4-1|NA
CASSQVGTGDEQFF
TGCGCCAGCAGCCAAGTGGGGACAGGGGATGAGCAGTTCTTC
>NA|TRBJ1-5|TRBV28|NA
CASSSTDQPQHF
TGTGCCAGCAGTTCTACAGATCAGCCCCAGCATTTT
>TRBD2|TRBJ2-1|TRBV15|many
CATSTGTSGNEQFF
TGTGCCACCAGCACCGGGACTAGCGGTAATGAGCAGTTCTTC
>TRBD1|TRBJ1-6|TRBV5-1|NA
CASSFGRGTDNSPLHF
TGCGCCAGCAGCTTCGGCAGGGGGACCGATAATTCACCCCTCCACTTT
>TRBD1|TRBJ2-7|TRBV12-3/TRBV12-4|few
CASSPAPGQGSEQQYF
TGTGCCAGCAGTCCCGCCCCGGGACAGGGTTCCGAACAGCAGTACTTC
>NA|TRBJ2-7|TRBV12-3/TRBV12-4|many
CASIQAGSYEQYF
TGTGCCAGCATTCAAGCAGGGTCCTACGAGCAGTACTTC
>NA|TRBJ2-1|TRBV29-1|many
CSVEVGGWNEQFF
TGCAGCGTTGAAGTAGGGGGATGGAATGAGCAGTTCTTC
>NA|TRBJ2-1|TRBV10-3|NA
CAISGTGSTLSGYNEQFF
TGTGCCATCAGTGGAACAGGGTCTACCCTAAGTGGGTACAATGAGCAGTTCTTC
>NA|TRBJ1-2|TRBV5-1|NA
CASSLDSRGDYGYTF
TGCGCCAGCAGCTTGGACTCTCGCGGGGACTATGGCTACACCTTC
>NA|TRBJ2-7|TRBV7-2|NA
CASRYTQGYEQYF
TGTGCCAGCAGGTACACACAGGGTTACGAGCAGTACTTC
>TRBD2|TRBJ2-1|TRBV20-1|many
CSAITGGYGEQFF
TGCAGTGCTATAACGGGAGGATACGGTGAGCAGTTCTTC
>NA|TRBJ1-4|TRBV20-1|many
CSASRRRGVNEKLFF
TGCAGTGCTAGTCGTCGTCGAGGGGTTAATGAAAAACTGTTTTTT
>TRBD1|TRBJ1-5|TRBV15|few
CATSRQGASNQPQHF
TGTGCCACCAGCAGACAGGGGGCAAGCAATCAGCCCCAGCATTTT
>NA|TRBJ2-5|TRBV10-3|many
CAISESPGRQETQYF
TGTGCCATCAGTGAGTCTCCAGGCAGACAAGAGACCCAGTACTTC
>NA|TRBJ2-7|TRBV15|NA
CATRERATISYEQYF
TGTGCCACCAGGGAGAGGGCAACAATCTCCTACGAGCAGTACTTC
>NA|TRBJ2-7|TRBV20-1|many
CSAGQGIYEQYF
TGCAGTGCGGGGCAGGGGATCTACGAGCAGTACTTC
>TRBD1|TRBJ2-1|TRBV7-8|NA
CASSLRTGGREQFF
TGTGCCAGCAGCTTAAGGACAGGCGGGCGGGAGCAGTTCTTC
>NA|TRBJ2-2|TRBV12-3/TRBV12-4|NA
CASSLRGLHANTGELFF
TGTGCCAGCAGTCTTAGGGGACTGCATGCTAACACCGGGGAGCTGTTTTTT
>TRBD2|TRBJ2-5|TRBV9|NA
CASSVSGARQETQYF
TGTGCCAGCAGCGTGAGCGGGGCAAGACAAGAGACCCAGTACTTC
>TRBD2|TRBJ2-1|TRBV29-1|few
CSVAPKLREGNEQFF
TGCAGCGTTGCCCCGAAATTGCGGGAGGGGAATGAGCAGTTCTTC
>TRBD2|TRBJ2-1|TRBV7-9|NA
CASSLGGSGRVDIEQFF
TGTGCCAGCAGCTTAGGGGGTAGCGGGAGGGTAGATATTGAGCAGTTCTTC
>NA|TRBJ2-6|TRBV5-1|NA
CASSLRPLSGANVLTF
TGCGCCAGCAGCTTGCGACCGCTGTCTGGGGCCAACGTCCTGACTTTC